These 22 T cell receptor beta chains originate from one sample sequenced in a study of CD8 T cells in Susac syndrome. The RNA, about 0.45 to 1 ug, was put through reverse transcription using random hexamers. One entry per CDR3 protein, called by TCRdb with MiXCR from the immunoSEQ multiplex PCR reads. The sample has tens of thousands of distinct CDR3 sequences, approximately 93% seen once; the top ten hold roughly 0.5%. What was sequenced was CD8+ T cells from PBMCs. All receptors come from a human donor with Susac syndrome.

The chain recombines TRBV9 with TRBJ1-2; no reliable D call. The CDR3 runs 12 residues. The V end was cut by 6 bases, the J end by 6 bases, with 12 bases between. The germline V gene encodes CDR1 SGDLS and CDR2 YYNGEE. CDR3 residues: CASKQLSHGYTF. The CDR3 bases are TGTGCCAGCAAACAACTCAGCCATGGCTACACCTTC.

The V gene is TRBV15, the J gene TRBJ2-6; possible D gene TRBD1, 5 bases. Trimming cost V 8 bases and J 0 bases, with 11 bases left between them. The germline CDR1 and CDR2 sequences are LNHNV and YYDKDF (reference sequence). The CDR3 runs to 15 residues. The CDR3 loop reads CATLTGYSGANVLTF. DNA of the CDR3: TGTGCCACCTTAACAGGCTACTCTGGGGCCAACGTCCTGACTTTC.

The J gene is TRBJ2-7, the V gene TRBV19, with D possibly matching TRBD2 (6 bases). V shed 5 bases and J shed 5 bases, with 16 bases lying between them. The CDR3 extends over 14 amino acids. Germline loops: CDR1 LNHDA, CDR2 SQIVND (reference sequence). CDR3 DNA: TGTGCCAGTAGTCCCGGTTCAGGGAGGAACGAGCAGTACTTC. Translating it yields CASSPGSGRNEQYF.

This clonotype was seen a handful of times. The CDR3 sequence: CASSEGGWNEQFF. DNA for the CDR3: TGTGCCAGCAGTGAAGGGGGTTGGAATGAGCAGTTCTTC. V is TRBV25-1 and J is TRBJ2-1; D is perhaps TRBD1 or TRBD2 (5 bases each). Per the germline V gene, CDR1 is MGHDK and CDR2 is SYGVNS. This CDR3 comprises 13 residues. Trimming pared 2 bases from V and 7 bases from J, leaving 9 bases between.

The rearrangement uses TRBV5-1 and TRBJ1-2, with 9 bases lining up with TRBD1. This CDR3 comprises 15 residues. V was clipped by 4 bases and J by 7 bases; unmatched bases: 11. Germline CDR1 reads SGHRS; CDR2 reads YFSETQ. The CDR3 here is CASSHRRTGERGYTF. The DNA for the CDR3 is TGCGCCAGCAGCCACCGCCGGACAGGGGAGCGTGGCTACACCTTC.

This sequence joins TRBV15 and TRBJ2-3; D is perhaps TRBD1 or TRBD2 (6 bases each). The CDR3 sequence is 14 residues long. Germline loops: CDR1 LNHNV, CDR2 YYDKDF (reference sequence). The germline V and J ends were trimmed by 0 bases and 6 bases, with 10 bases remaining between them. This chain's CDR3 is CATSREGGYDTQYF. In nucleotides, the CDR3 is TGTGCCACCAGCAGAGAGGGGGGCTACGATACGCAGTATTTT.

The V gene is TRBV7-9, the J gene TRBJ2-7; D possibly matches TRBD1 or TRBD2 (5 bases each). The germline CDR1 and CDR2 sequences are SEHNR and FQNEAQ (reference sequence). The CDR3 consists of 12 residues. V lost 4 bases and J lost 8, with 12 bases in between. The CDR3 reads CASSSGPGQQYF. The CDR3 region has the DNA TGTGCCAGCAGCTCCGGACCGGGACAGCAGTACTTC. Filled out from reference TRBV7-9 and TRBJ2-7, the complete variable domain reads DTGVSQNPRHKITKRGQNVTFRCDPISEHNRLYWYRQTLGQGPEFLTYFQNEAQLEKSRLLSDRFSAERPKGSFSTLEIQRTEQGDSAMYLCASSSGPGQQYFGPGTRLTVT.

This clonotype occurred once. V and J are TRBV10-2 and TRBJ2-1, with a tentative D call TRBD1 (5 bases). The CDR3 has 13 residues. V dropped 3 bases and J dropped 3 bases, with 6 bases sitting between them. CDR1 and CDR2 from the germline V gene are WSHSY and SAAADI. Here the CDR3 DNA reads TGCGCCAGCAGTGACAGGGTCTACAATGAGCAGTTCTTC. Protein product: CASSDRVYNEQFF.

The chain employs TRBV5-1 and TRBJ1-2; weak D call: TRBD1 (5 bases). The ends were cut back, 3 bases at V and 5 bases at J, with 20 bases in the middle. CDR3 size: 16 residues. The germline V gene has CDR1 SGHRS and CDR2 YFSETQ. The DNA of the CDR3 is TGCGCCAGCAGCTCCAGGGACGGACCATCTCATTATGGCTACACCTTC. This sequence encodes CASSSRDGPSHYGYTF.

The rearrangement joins TRBV14 to TRBJ2-1, with D hard to call. This CDR3 comprises 14 residues. Germline loops: CDR1 SGHDN, CDR2 FVKESK. V lost 0 bases, J lost 3 bases, and 6 bases lay in between. CDR3 sequence: CASSQDSLYNEQFF. The CDR3 coding sequence is TGTGCCAGCAGCCAAGATTCCCTCTACAATGAGCAGTTCTTC.

The chain joins TRBV12-3 or TRBV12-4 to TRBJ2-3, with D maybe TRBD2 (6 bases). V lost 6 bases and J lost 5, with 21 bases in between. The CDR3 spans 16 residues. CDR3 protein: CASSTTDTRGGDTQYF. In nucleotides, the CDR3 is TGTGCCAGCAGCACTACAGACACGCGGGGCGGAGATACGCAGTATTTT.

J is TRBJ1-5 and V is TRBV5-5; 8 bases align to TRBD1. This CDR3 spans 15 amino acids. In germline, CDR1 is SGHKS, CDR2 YYEKEE (reference sequence). The V gene end was trimmed by 4 bases and the J gene end by 5 bases; junction bases not matched to a gene: 8. The CDR3 DNA is TGTGCCAGCAGCCCTCTGGACAGGGAGGATCAGCCCCAGCATTTT. It is translated as CASSPLDREDQPQHF.

The V gene is TRBV27, the J gene TRBJ1-2; D gene uncertain. CDR3 size: 12 residues. Trimming shortened V by 4 bases and J by 5 bases, and 8 bases separated the two germline ends. The germline V gene has CDR1 MNHEY and CDR2 SMNVEV (reference sequence). The CDR3 loop reads CASSSGRYGYTF. Here the CDR3 DNA reads TGTGCCAGCAGTTCCGGACGGTATGGCTACACCTTC.

The V and J genes are TRBV9 and TRBJ2-7; D is ambiguous. Germline-derived CDR1 and CDR2 are SGDLS and YYNGEE. This CDR3 contains 13 residues. Trimming took 7 bases from V and 3 from J, leaving 14 bases between them. The CDR3 sequence is CASSAQAGYEQYF. CDR3 coding DNA: TGTGCCAGCTCGGCCCAGGCTGGCTACGAGCAGTACTTC.

The rearrangement joins TRBV7-3 to TRBJ2-3; 11 positions agree with TRBD2. With 4 bases clipped from V and 2 bases from J, the junction kept 5 bases outside the gene matches. This CDR3 contains 16 residues. Germline-derived CDR1 and CDR2 are SGHTA and FQGTGA. The CDR3 reads CASSSTSGGNTDTQYF. CDR3 coding DNA: TGTGCCAGCAGCTCCACTAGCGGGGGCAACACAGATACGCAGTATTTT.

This rearrangement joins TRBV7-9 to TRBJ2-2; D not certain. V lost 5 bases to trimming and J lost 2 bases, with 12 bases between them. The length of the CDR3 is 15 residues. CDR1 SEHNR and CDR2 FQNEAQ come from the germline V gene (reference sequence). The CDR3 spells CASSPPGPNTGELFF. The CDR3 region has the DNA TGTGCCAGCAGCCCGCCGGGTCCCAACACCGGGGAGCTGTTTTTT.

The CDR3 coding sequence is TGTGCCACCAGCAGGCCCTCTCCTGGGGCCAACGTCCTGACTTTC. Encoded protein: CATSRPSPGANVLTF. This chain links TRBV15 with TRBJ2-6; no clear D. The germline V gene has CDR1 LNHNV and CDR2 YYDKDF (reference sequence). CDR3 size: 15 residues. Trimming took off 3 bases at V and 2 bases at J, with 8 bases between the two ends.

This chain connects TRBV6-9 to TRBJ1-1, with a tentative D call TRBD1 (5 bases). Trimming left V 11 bases short and J 2 bases short, with 9 bases between. This CDR3 is built from 11 residues. Germline CDR1 MNHGY, CDR2 SVAAGI. The CDR3 sequence is CASQGNTEAFF. In DNA form, the CDR3 reads TGTGCCTCTCAGGGTAACACTGAAGCTTTCTTT.

This rearrangement joins TRBV28 to TRBJ1-4; a weak D match, TRBD1 (6 bases). Germline lookup yields CDR1 MDHEN and CDR2 SYDVKM. The CDR3 is 15 residues long. Trimming cost V 6 bases and J 7 bases, with 18 bases left between them. CDR3: CASRGPQGLGEKLFF. The CDR3 coding sequence is TGTGCCAGCAGGGGACCGCAGGGGTTGGGTGAAAAACTGTTTTTT.

The chain combines TRBV30 with TRBJ1-2; TRBD1 aligns across 7 bases. CDR3 length: 14 amino acids. CDR1 and CDR2 (germline): GTSNPN, SVGIG (reference sequence). With 3 bases clipped from V and 4 bases from J, the junction kept 8 bases outside the gene matches. The CDR3 nucleotides are TGTGCCTGGAGGAAGACAGGGAAGGGCTATGGCTACACCTTC. It translates to CAWRKTGKGYGYTF.

The rearrangement links TRBV5-1 to TRBJ2-7; D is possibly TRBD1 or TRBD2 (6 bases each). With 1 base removed from V and 4 bases from J, the gap between germline ends came to 9 bases. The CDR3 has 13 amino acids. The germline V gene has CDR1 SGHRS and CDR2 YFSETQ. CDR3 sequence: CASSLRRGYEQYF. The CDR3 DNA is TGCGCCAGCAGCTTGAGGAGGGGGTACGAGCAGTACTTC.

V usage is TRBV6-5 and J usage is TRBJ1-2; no clear D. This CDR3 contains 18 residues. Looked up from germline, CDR1 is MNHEY and CDR2 is SVGAGI. Trimming removed 1 base at V and 4 bases at J, with 22 bases between. The CDR3 sequence: CASSYLGQDSGHPYGYTF. In nucleotides, the CDR3 is TGTGCCAGCAGTTACTTGGGCCAAGACTCAGGCCATCCCTATGGCTACACCTTC.